The present T cell receptor (beta chain) was sequenced within a study of radiation and T cells in renal cell carcinoma. Regarding the study as a whole: Pretreatment tumor biopsies were lacking, so baseline clonotypes are unknown.

This clone was seen once. The antigen remains unidentified. As for time point: blood 4 weeks post-SBRT, at nephrectomy. Sample treatment: 15 Gy SBRT to primary tumor, nephrectomy 4 weeks later. Nephrectomy followed 15 Gy stereotactic body radiation by 4 weeks. Blood was sampled at baseline, 2 weeks and 4 weeks after SBRT. Repertoires were generated with immunoSEQ multiplex PCR, while TCRdb's copy carries only in-frame clones and drops some. The sample has around 99,000 clones, approximately 82% seen once; the top ten hold approximately 6.9%. CDR1 is LGHNA, CDR2 YSLEER, per germline. This CDR3 comprises 15 residues. Trimming took 1 base from V and 5 from J, leaving 14 bases between them.

This sequence originates from a man aged 60-69 years with renal cell carcinoma. Specimen: blood, collected from a patient whose treatment included radiotherapy and nephrectomy. The chain has TRBV4-3 and TRBJ2-5; D is unresolved. The CDR3 sequence is CASSQGVGNRETQYF. CDR3 bases: TGCGCCAGCAGCCAAGGGGTGGGGAACCGGGAGACCCAGTACTTC.